This record concerns one T cell receptor beta chain sequence. The antigen remains unidentified. The sample is drawn from a study of PD-1 blockade in classical Hodgkin lymphoma. Findings and caveats of the study: Diminished baseline TCR diversity has been reported in newly diagnosed patients relative to healthy donors. The drivers behind the repertoire differences, possibly disease activity or prior therapy, remain undefined.

Measured with immunoSEQ multiplex PCR; TCRdb has only the in-frame clones, and not every one. The table shows 30,000 to 40,000 clones, with over 65% occurring only once. Each patient's relapse followed autologous stem cell transplantation, and brentuximab vedotin exposure varied. This TCR was sampled from a human donor with classical Hodgkin lymphoma. Sample: peripheral blood mononuclear cells (PBMCs), taken before the second cycle of nivolumab.

The CDR3 nucleotides read TGTGCCAGCAGCCACATAGGGCTCGAGCAGTACTTC. Translated, it gives CASSHIGLEQYF. This chain connects TRBV7-9 to TRBJ2-7; D unresolved. CDR3 length: 12 amino acids. Trimming cost V 5 bases and J 6 bases, with 11 bases left between them. Germline V gene data show CDR1 as SEHNR and CDR2 as FQNEAQ (reference sequence).